This T cell receptor beta chain was sequenced in a study of T cells in Graves' hyperthyroidism and ophthalmopathy. Study-wide background: Once the initial diagnosis was made, peripheral blood was obtained before any treatment.

Amplified regions were TCR beta CDR3 sequences from RNA transcripts. First-round RT-PCR targeting the TCR CDR3 was performed with the HTBI primer set. TCRdb itself ran the multiplex PCR reads through MiXCR, one entry per CDR3 protein. In the table there are about 290,000 distinct CDR3 sequences, about an eighth of which are singletons. The blood sample predates any ophthalmopathy symptoms, coming from first hyperthyroidism diagnosis. Study outcomes and limitations: Model output signaled ophthalmopathy a median roughly 6.1 months ahead of onset.

This clonotype was found many times. Its antigen is undetermined. Germline V gives CDR1 SGDLS, CDR2 YYNGEE. This CDR3 contains 17 residues. V was clipped by 1 base and J by 6 bases; unmatched bases: 5. This TCR derives from a woman aged 25 to 39 with Graves' hyperthyroidism that later progressed to Graves' ophthalmopathy. The sequencing input was blood. This rearrangement joins TRBV9 to TRBJ2-1; TRBD2 agrees at 15 bases. This chain's CDR3 is CASSVRTSGRVGNEQFF. In DNA, the CDR3 is TGTGCCAGCAGCGTAAGGACTAGCGGGAGGGTCGGCAATGAGCAGTTCTTC. Full variable domain (outside the CDR3, taken from reference TRBV9 and TRBJ2-1): DSGVTQTPKHLITATGQRVTLRCSPRSGDLSVYWYQQSLDQGLQFLIQYYNGEERAKGNILERFSAQQFPDLHSELNLSSLELGDSALYFCASSVRTSGRVGNEQFFGPGTRLTVL.